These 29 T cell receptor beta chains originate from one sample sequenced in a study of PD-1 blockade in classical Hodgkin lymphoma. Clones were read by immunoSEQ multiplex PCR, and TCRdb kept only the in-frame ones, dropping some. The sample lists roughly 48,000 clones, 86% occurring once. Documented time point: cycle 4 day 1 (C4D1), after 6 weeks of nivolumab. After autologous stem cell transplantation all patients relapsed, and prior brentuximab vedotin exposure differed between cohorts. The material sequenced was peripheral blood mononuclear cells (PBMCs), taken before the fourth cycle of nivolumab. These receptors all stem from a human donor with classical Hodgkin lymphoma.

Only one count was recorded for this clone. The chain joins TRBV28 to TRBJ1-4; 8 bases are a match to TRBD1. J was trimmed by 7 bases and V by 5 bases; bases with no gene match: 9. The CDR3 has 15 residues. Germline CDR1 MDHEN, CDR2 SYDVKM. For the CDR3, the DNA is TGTGCCAGCAGTCCCCCCGGGACAGGCTCTGAAAAACTGTTTTTT. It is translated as CASSPPGTGSEKLFF.

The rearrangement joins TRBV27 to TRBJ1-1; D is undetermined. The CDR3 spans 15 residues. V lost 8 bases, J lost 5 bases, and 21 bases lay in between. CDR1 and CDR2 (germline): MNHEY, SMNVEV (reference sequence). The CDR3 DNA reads TGTGCCAGCCATCCTGCTGGACCCTTGGGAACTGAAGCTTTCTTT. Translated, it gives CASHPAGPLGTEAFF.

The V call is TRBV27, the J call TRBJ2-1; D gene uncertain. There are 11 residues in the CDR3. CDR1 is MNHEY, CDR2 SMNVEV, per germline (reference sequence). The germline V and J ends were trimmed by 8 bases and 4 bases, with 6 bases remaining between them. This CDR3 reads CASRLYNEQFF. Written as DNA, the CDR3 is TGTGCCAGCCGGCTTTACAATGAGCAGTTCTTC.

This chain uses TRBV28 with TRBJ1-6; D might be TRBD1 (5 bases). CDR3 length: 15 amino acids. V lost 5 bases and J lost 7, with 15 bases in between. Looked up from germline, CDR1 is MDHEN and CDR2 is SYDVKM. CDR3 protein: CASSDQTAGNSPLHF. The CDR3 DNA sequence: TGTGCCAGCAGTGACCAGACAGCCGGGAATTCACCCCTCCACTTT.

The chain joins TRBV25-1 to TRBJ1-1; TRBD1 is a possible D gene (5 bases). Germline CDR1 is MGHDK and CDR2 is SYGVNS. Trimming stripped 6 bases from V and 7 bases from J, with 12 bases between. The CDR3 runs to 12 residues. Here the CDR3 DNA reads TGTGCCAGCAGAGGGGTGACGGGTGAAGCTTTCTTT. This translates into CASRGVTGEAFF.

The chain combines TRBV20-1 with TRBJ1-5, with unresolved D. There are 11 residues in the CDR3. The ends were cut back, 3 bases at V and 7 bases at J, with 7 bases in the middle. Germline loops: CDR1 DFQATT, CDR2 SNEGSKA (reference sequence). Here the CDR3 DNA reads TGCAGTGCTAGGGCCGGGCAGCCCCAGCATTTT. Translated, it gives CSARAGQPQHF.

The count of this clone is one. Here the CDR3 DNA reads TGCGCCAGCAGCCAAGACCCCGATCGTGATTGGGAAAAACTGTTTTTT. This gives the protein CASSQDPDRDWEKLFF. The V and J genes are TRBV4-1 and TRBJ1-4; no clear D gene. V lost 0 bases and J lost 8, with 16 bases in between. This CDR3 contains 16 residues. Germline V gene lookup returns CDR1 MGHRA and CDR2 YSYEKL.

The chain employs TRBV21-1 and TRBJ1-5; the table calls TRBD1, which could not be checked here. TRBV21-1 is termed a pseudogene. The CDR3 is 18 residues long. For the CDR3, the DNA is TGTGCCAGCAGCGCAGGTAACAGGGGACGATCTAGCAATCAGCCCCAGCATTTT. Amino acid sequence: CASSAGNRGRSSNQPQHF.

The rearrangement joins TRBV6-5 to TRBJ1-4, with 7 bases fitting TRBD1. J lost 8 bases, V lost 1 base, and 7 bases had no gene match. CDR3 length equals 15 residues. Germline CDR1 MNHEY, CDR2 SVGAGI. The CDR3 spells CASSYWAGGREKLFF. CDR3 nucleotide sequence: TGTGCCAGCAGTTACTGGGCAGGGGGACGGGAAAAACTGTTTTTT.

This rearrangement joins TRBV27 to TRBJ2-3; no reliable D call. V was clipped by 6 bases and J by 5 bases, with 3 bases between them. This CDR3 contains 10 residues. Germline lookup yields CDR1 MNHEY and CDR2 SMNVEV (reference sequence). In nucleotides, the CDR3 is TGTGCCAGCAGGATAGATACGCAGTATTTT. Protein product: CASRIDTQYF.

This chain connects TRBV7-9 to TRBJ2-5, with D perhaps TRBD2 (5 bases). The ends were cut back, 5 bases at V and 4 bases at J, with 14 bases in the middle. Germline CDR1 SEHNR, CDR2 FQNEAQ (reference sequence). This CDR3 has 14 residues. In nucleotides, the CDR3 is TGTGCCAGCAGCGCACCGGGGTACGGAGAGACCCAGTACTTC. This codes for CASSAPGYGETQYF.

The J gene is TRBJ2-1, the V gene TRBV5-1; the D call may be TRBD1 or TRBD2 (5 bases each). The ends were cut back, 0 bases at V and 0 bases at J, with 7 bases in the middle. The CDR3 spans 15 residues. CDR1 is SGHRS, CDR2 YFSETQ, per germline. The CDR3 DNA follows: TGCGCCAGCAGCTTGGACGGGGCCTCCTACAATGAGCAGTTCTTC. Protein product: CASSLDGASYNEQFF.

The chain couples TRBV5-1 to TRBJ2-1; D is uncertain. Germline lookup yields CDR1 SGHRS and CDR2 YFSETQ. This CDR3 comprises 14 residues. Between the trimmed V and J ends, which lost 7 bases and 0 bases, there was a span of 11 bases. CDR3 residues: CASSTPLSYNEQFF. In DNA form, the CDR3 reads TGCGCCAGCTCAACCCCCCTCTCCTACAATGAGCAGTTCTTC.

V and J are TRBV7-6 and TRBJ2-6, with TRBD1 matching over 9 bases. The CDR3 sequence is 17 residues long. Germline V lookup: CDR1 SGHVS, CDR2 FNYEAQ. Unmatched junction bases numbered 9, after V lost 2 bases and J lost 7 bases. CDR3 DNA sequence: TGTGCCAGCAGCTTACGGGGACAGGGCGGGAGAGCCAACGTCCTGACTTTC. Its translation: CASSLRGQGGRANVLTF. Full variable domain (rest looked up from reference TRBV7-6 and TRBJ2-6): GAGVSQSPRYKVTKRGQDVALRCDPISGHVSLYWYRQALGQGPEFLTYFNYEAQQDKSGLPNDRFSAERPEGSISTLTIQRTEQRDSAMYRCASSLRGQGGRANVLTFGAGSRLTVL.

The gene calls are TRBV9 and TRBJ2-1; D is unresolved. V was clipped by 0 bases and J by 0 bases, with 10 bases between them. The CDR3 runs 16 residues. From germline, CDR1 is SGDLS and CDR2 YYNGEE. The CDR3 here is CASSVGPPSSYNEQFF. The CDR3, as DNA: TGTGCCAGCAGCGTAGGACCCCCGAGCTCCTACAATGAGCAGTTCTTC.

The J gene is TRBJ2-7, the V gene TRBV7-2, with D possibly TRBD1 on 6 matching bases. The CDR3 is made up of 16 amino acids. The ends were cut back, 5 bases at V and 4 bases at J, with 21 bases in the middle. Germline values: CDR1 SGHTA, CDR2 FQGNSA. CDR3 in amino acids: CASSPGGAQGKYEQYF. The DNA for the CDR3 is TGTGCCAGCAGCCCGGGTGGGGCACAGGGAAAATACGAGCAGTACTTC.

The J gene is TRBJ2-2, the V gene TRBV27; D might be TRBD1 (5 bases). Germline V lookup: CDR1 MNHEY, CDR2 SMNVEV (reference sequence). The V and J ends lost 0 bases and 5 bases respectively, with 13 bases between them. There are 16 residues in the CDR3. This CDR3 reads CASSLSGRVGTGELFF. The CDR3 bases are TGTGCCAGCAGTTTATCGGGCAGGGTGGGGACCGGGGAGCTGTTTTTT.

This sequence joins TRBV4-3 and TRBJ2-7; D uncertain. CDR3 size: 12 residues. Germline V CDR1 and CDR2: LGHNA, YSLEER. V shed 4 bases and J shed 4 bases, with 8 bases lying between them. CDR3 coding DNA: TGCGCCAGCAGCCCTCTCTCGTACGAGCAGTACTTC. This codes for CASSPLSYEQYF.

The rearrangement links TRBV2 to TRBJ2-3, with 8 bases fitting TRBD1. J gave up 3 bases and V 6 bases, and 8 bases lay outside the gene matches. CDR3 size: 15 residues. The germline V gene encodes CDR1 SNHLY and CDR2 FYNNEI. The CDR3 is CASRDREERTDTQYF. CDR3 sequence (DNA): TGTGCCAGCAGGGACAGGGAGGAAAGAACAGATACGCAGTATTTT.

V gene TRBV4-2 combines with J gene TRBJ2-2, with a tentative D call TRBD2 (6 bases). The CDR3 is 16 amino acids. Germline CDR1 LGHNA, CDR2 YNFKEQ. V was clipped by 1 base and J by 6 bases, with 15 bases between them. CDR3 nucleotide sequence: TGTGCCAGCAGCCAAGTGGTACTAGCATCCGCCGGGGAGCTGTTTTTT. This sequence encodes CASSQVVLASAGELFF.

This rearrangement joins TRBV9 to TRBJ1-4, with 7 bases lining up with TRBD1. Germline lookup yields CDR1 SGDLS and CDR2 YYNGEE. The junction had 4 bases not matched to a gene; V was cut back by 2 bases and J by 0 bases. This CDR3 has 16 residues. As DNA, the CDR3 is TGTGCCAGCAGCGTCGGTGACAGGGCAACTAATGAAAAACTGTTTTTT. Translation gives CASSVGDRATNEKLFF.

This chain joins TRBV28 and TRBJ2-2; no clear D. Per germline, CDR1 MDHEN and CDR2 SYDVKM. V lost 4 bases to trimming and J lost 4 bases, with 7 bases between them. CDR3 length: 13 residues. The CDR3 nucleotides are TGTGCCAGCAGTTCCAGTCTCACCGGGGAGCTGTTTTTT. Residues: CASSSSLTGELFF.

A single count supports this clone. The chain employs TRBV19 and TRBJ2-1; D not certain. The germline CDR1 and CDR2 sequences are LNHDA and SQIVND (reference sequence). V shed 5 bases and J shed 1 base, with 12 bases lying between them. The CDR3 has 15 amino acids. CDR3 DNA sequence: TGTGCCAGTAGTCTCAGGACCAGATCCTACAATGAGCAGTTCTTC. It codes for CASSLRTRSYNEQFF.

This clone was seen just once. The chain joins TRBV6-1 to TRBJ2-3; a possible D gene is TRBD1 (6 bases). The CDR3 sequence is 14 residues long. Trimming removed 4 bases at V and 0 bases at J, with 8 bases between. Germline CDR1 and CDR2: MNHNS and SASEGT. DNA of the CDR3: TGTGCCAGCAGTGTGGGGGCTAGCACAGATACGCAGTATTTT. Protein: CASSVGASTDTQYF.

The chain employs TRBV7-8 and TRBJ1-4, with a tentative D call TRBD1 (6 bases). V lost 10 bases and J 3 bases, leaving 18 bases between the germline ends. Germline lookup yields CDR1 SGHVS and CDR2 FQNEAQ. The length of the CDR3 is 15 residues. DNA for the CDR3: TGTGCCACCAGATCGAGGGGGTCGGCTAATGAAAAACTGTTTTTT. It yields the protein CATRSRGSANEKLFF.

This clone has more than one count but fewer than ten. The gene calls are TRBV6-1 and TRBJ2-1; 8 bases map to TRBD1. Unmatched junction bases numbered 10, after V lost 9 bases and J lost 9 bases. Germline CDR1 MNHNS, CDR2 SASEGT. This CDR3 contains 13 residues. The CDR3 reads CASTGTGLSEQFF. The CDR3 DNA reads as TGTGCCAGTACCGGGACAGGCCTGAGTGAGCAGTTCTTC.

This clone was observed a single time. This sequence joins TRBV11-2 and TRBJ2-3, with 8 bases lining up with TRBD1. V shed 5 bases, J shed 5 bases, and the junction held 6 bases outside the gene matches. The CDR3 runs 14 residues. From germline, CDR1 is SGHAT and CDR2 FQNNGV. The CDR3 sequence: CASSPTGVGDTQYF. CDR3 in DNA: TGTGCCAGCAGCCCGACAGGGGTGGGAGATACGCAGTATTTT.

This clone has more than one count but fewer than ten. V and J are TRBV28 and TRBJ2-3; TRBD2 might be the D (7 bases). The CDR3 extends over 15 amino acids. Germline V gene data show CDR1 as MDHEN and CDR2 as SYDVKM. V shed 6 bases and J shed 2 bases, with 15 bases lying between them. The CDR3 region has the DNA TGTGCCAGCAGACTTAGTCGGGGGGCCACAGATACGCAGTATTTT. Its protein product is CASRLSRGATDTQYF.

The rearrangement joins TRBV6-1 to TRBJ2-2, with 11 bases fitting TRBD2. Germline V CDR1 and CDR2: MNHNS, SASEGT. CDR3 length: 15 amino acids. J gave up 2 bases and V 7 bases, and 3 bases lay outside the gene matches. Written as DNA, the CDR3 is TGTGCCAGCACCCGACTAGCGGGAAACACCGGGGAGCTGTTTTTT. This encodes CASTRLAGNTGELFF.